Listed below are T cell receptor beta chains from one sample, sequenced in a study of post-analysis software for immune sequencing data. From the PCR reads, TCRdb called clonotypes with MiXCR, one entry per CDR3 protein. The sample lists 750,000 to 950,000 distinct CDR3 sequences; more than 45% were seen once. Source material: blood. The receptors stem from a girl aged 5 to 17 with multiple sclerosis. CDR3s include the opening cysteine and the closing phenylalanine or tryptophan. A D gene is named only where the DNA matches it firmly. Only some rows state a clone size, as once, few, many or a class for expanded clones.

CDR3 DNA,CDR3 protein,J gene,V gene,clone size,D gene
TGTGCCATCAGTGGGACAGGGAACACAGATACGCAGTATTTT,CAISGTGNTDTQYF,TRBJ2-3,TRBV10-3,few,TRBD1
TGTGCCAGCAGCCCGAAACGGGCGAGGACTGAAGCTTTCTTT,CASSPKRARTEAFF,TRBJ1-1,TRBV3-1,.,.
TGTGCCAGCAGCTCCCCGGGGTTTCCTTATGGCTACACCTTC,CASSSPGFPYGYTF,TRBJ1-2,TRBV7-9,.,.
TGTGCCAGCGGCTTAGCGTCCTTTTCCACAGATACGCAGTATTTT,CASGLASFSTDTQYF,TRBJ2-3,TRBV7-2,.,.
TGTGCCAGTAGTATAGATCGGGAGGGGGTTGCTTTCTTT,CASSIDREGVAFF,TRBJ1-1,TRBV19,few,.
TGTGCCAGCAGTGGGACTAGCGGGAACGCCTACGAGCAGTACTTC,CASSGTSGNAYEQYF,TRBJ2-7,TRBV12-3/TRBV12-4,few,TRBD2
TGCAGTGCTAGACGGACGGGGCAAAACAATCAGCCCCAGCATTTT,CSARRTGQNNQPQHF,TRBJ1-5,TRBV20-1,.,.
TGTGCCACCAGCAGAGGACAGCCCGATGGCTACACCTTC,CATSRGQPDGYTF,TRBJ1-2,TRBV15,.,.
TGTGCCAGCAGCCCCGGACTAAGGGCTGGGGCTCAAGAGACCCAGTACTTC,CASSPGLRAGAQETQYF,TRBJ2-5,TRBV3-1,.,.
TGTGCCAGCGCCGGCGGGGGAGCAGATACGCAGTATTTT,CASAGGGADTQYF,TRBJ2-3,TRBV7-8,.,TRBD2
TGTGCCAGCAGTTTGAGGGGCGGGAGGGCCGCCTACAATGAGCAGTTCTTC,CASSLRGGRAAYNEQFF,TRBJ2-1,TRBV28,few,TRBD2
TGCGCCAGCAGCCCGGCCGTCAGGGGCCGACTAGCGGGAGCGGGTGAGCAGTTCTTC,CASSPAVRGRLAGAGEQFF,TRBJ2-1,TRBV5-1,few,TRBD2
TGTGCCACCAGCAGAGATGTGGGCCGGGAGATCCCGTTCTTC,CATSRDVGREIPFF,TRBJ2-1,TRBV15,.,.
TGCGCCAACTCCATACAGCCGGGGAGTGAGACCCAGTACTTC,CANSIQPGSETQYF,TRBJ2-5,TRBV5-1,few,.
TGTGCCTGGAGGGCTAGCGCCAGAGCGCAGTATTTT,CAWRASARAQYF,TRBJ2-3,TRBV30,.,.
TGTGCCATTATCAGGGCAGATGTGCAGTATTTT,CAIIRADVQYF,TRBJ2-3,TRBV12-3/TRBV12-4,.,.
TGTGCCAGCAGCTTTGGGAACAGGGAAAACATTCAGTACTTC,CASSFGNRENIQYF,TRBJ2-4,TRBV7-3,.,.
TGTGCCAGCAGTAAGGGACTTCAAGAGACCCAGTACTTC,CASSKGLQETQYF,TRBJ2-5,TRBV12-3/TRBV12-4,few,.
TGTGCCAGCCGACACCTAGCGGGAGCGGGGGAGCAGTACTTC,CASRHLAGAGEQYF,TRBJ2-5,TRBV6-2/TRBV6-3,few,TRBD2
TGCGCCAGCAGCTTGGATAGCGGGATTGGTGGGAATGAGCAGTACTTC,CASSLDSGIGGNEQYF,TRBJ2-7,TRBV5-1,.,TRBD2
TGCAGTGCTGAAGCCGTAGAGACCCAGTACTTC,CSAEAVETQYF,TRBJ2-5,TRBV20-1,few,.
TGTGCCAGCAGTCGGAGCGGGAGGGCCGATCGCTCCTACGAGCAGTACTTC,CASSRSGRADRSYEQYF,TRBJ2-7,TRBV12-3/TRBV12-4,few,TRBD2
TGCGCCAGCAGCCAAGAGGAGGGATCCAGGGGGATTGGTGGCTACACCTTC,CASSQEEGSRGIGGYTF,TRBJ1-2,TRBV4-1,.,TRBD1
TGTGCCAGCCAAGGGACTGCTAGCACAGATACGCAGTATTTT,CASQGTASTDTQYF,TRBJ2-3,TRBV6-6,.,.
TGTGCCAGCAGCTTAGCGTCGAACACATACGAGCAGTACTTC,CASSLASNTYEQYF,TRBJ2-7,TRBV13,.,.
TGTGCCAGCAGTTTATCGGGGGGCGCGGAGACCCAGTACTTC,CASSLSGGAETQYF,TRBJ2-5,TRBV12-3/TRBV12-4,few,.
TGCAGCGTCGACAGGGGGAACTATGGCTACACCTTC,CSVDRGNYGYTF,TRBJ1-2,TRBV29-1,.,TRBD1
TGTGCCAGCAGCTCTTTGACTAGCGGGAGTAGGAATGAGCAGTTCTTC,CASSSLTSGSRNEQFF,TRBJ2-1,TRBV5-6,few,TRBD2
TGTGCCAGCAGCCCCTATCTGGGGTCTAATGAAAAACTGTTTTTT,CASSPYLGSNEKLFF,TRBJ1-4,TRBV7-2,.,.
TGTGCCAGCACCCATGGATCCCCAGCCAATGAGCAGTTCTTC,CASTHGSPANEQFF,TRBJ2-1,TRBV27,few,.
TGTGCCATCAGTGGCGGGGCATACAATGAGCAGTTCTTC,CAISGGAYNEQFF,TRBJ2-1,TRBV10-3,.,.
TGTGCCAGCAGCGGAGGACAGGGGGGAGATACGCAGTATTTT,CASSGGQGGDTQYF,TRBJ2-3,TRBV5-5,few,TRBD1
TGCAGTGCTGTGACAGGCTCGTCCGCCAGTGGCTACACCTTC,CSAVTGSSASGYTF,TRBJ1-2,TRBV20-1,.,.
TGCAGCGTTCCTGACCCTCCGGGTACTGAAGCTTTCTTT,CSVPDPPGTEAFF,TRBJ1-1,TRBV29-1,once,.
TGTGCCAGCAGTTTATGGCCAGGCTACTATGGCTACACCTTC,CASSLWPGYYGYTF,TRBJ1-2,TRBV12-3/TRBV12-4,.,.
TGCGCCAGCAGCCAAGATGAGGGGGATAATCAGCCCCAGCATTTT,CASSQDEGDNQPQHF,TRBJ1-5,TRBV4-1,.,.
TGCGCCAGCAGCCAAGAGTCCGAATACGAGCGGTACTTC,CASSQESEYERYF,TRBJ2-5,TRBV4-1,.,.
TGTGCCAGCAGTGAATCTATCAGGACCATACAAGAGACCCAGTACTTC,CASSESIRTIQETQYF,TRBJ2-5,TRBV6-1,.,.
TGTGCCAGCAGCGTAGCTAAAAGGTTGACAGGTGGGGACAATGAGCAGTTCTTC,CASSVAKRLTGGDNEQFF,TRBJ2-1,TRBV9,.,.
TGTGCCAGCAGCTTAGGGGCTCAGCGGTCCTACAATGAGCAGTTCTTC,CASSLGAQRSYNEQFF,TRBJ2-1,TRBV7-2,few,.
TGTGCTAGTGGTTTGGGGTGGGGTCCGCTGTACTTC,CASGLGWGPLYF,TRBJ2-4,TRBV12-5,.,.
TGTGCCAGCTATCCCCGGGACAGCCGGGGACTAGCGGGAGAAGATACGCAGTATTTT,CASYPRDSRGLAGEDTQYF,TRBJ2-3,TRBV18,.,TRBD2
TGTGCCAGCTCAGCACAGGGAGAGTATGTCTACGAGCAGTACTTC,CASSAQGEYVYEQYF,TRBJ2-7,TRBV18,.,.
TGCGCCAGCAGCTTCTGGGCGGGGGATACCTACGAGCAGTACTTC,CASSFWAGDTYEQYF,TRBJ2-7,TRBV5-1,.,TRBD2
TGCAGCGTATGGACTAGCGGGCATTACAATGAGCAGTTCTTC,CSVWTSGHYNEQFF,TRBJ2-1,TRBV29-1,once,TRBD2
TGTGCCGGCAGCCCCGGAGGGGCGGGAGATCGGACAGATACGCAGTATTTT,CAGSPGGAGDRTDTQYF,TRBJ2-3,TRBV6-2/TRBV6-3,.,TRBD2
TGTGCCATCAGTGAGTCGGGGGGGACCAGCGAGCAGTACTTC,CAISESGGTSEQYF,TRBJ2-7,TRBV10-3,few,TRBD2
TGCAGCGTTCGACTAGCGGGAGATGGGCAGTTCTTC,CSVRLAGDGQFF,TRBJ2-1,TRBV29-1,few,TRBD2
TGTGCCAGCGCTACACAGGGGGCGATTTCAGATACGCAGTATTTT,CASATQGAISDTQYF,TRBJ2-3,TRBV25-1,.,TRBD1
TGCAGTGCTTACATACTGAATGAGCAGTTCTTC,CSAYILNEQFF,TRBJ2-1,TRBV20-1,few,.
TGTGCCAGCAATGAGGGATCCCAAGAGACCCAGTACTTC,CASNEGSQETQYF,TRBJ2-5,TRBV9,few,.
TGTGCCAGCAGGTCGGGTGTCTACGAGCAGTACTTC,CASRSGVYEQYF,TRBJ2-7,TRBV6-5,few,.
TGCGCCAGCAGCTTGGGAATTAGGACGAACACTGAAGCTTTCTTT,CASSLGIRTNTEAFF,TRBJ1-1,TRBV5-1,.,.
TGTGCCAGCAGTCCGGACAGGGTGCGTCAGCCCCAGCATTTT,CASSPDRVRQPQHF,TRBJ1-5,TRBV6-6,.,TRBD1